Below, one TCR beta chain is given with its context. This clonotype appeared many times. No cognate antigen has been identified for it. There are no base qualities to consult, and no much larger clone falls within one base. The data stem from a study of T cell repertoires in cytomegalovirus infection (dated by TCRdb to the late 2010s). For the wider study: Donor HLA type was relevant to the analysis, as public TCR beta signatures indicated carriage of CMV infection together with the matching HLA type.

A distance of 12 bases separates the germline ends of V and J, which lose 5 bases and 7 bases respectively. The CDR3 spans 12 residues, from the cysteine through the phenylalanine. The DNA shown is the 36-base CDR3, in frame from base 1. CDR1 is given as SEHNR and CDR2 as FQNEAQ, both from the germline V gene (reference sequence). Broader findings and caveats from the paper: Carriers of CMV infection plus the relevant HLA type were discriminated by the cumulative frequency of public TCR beta family members in the study cohort and in an independent roughly 400-donor cohort. In the ex vivo response, HLA-C-restricted CMV-specific TCR beta clonotypes were dominant, and in two of eight donors the single most frequent clonotype came from this HLA-C-restricted group.

Sequenced on an Illumina HiSeq 1500. Using fastp trimming at Q25 and MiXCR clonotype assembly, TCRdb reanalyzed the public sequencing data and kept in-frame beta chains. Every distinct CDR3 protein forms one entry, paired with its most common genes and DNA. The table for this sample lists a few hundred thousand distinct CDR3 sequences; roughly an eighth of them were counted only once. The ten largest clones add up to roughly 9.7% of the sample. Material: PBMCs. The sequence links TRBV7-9 to TRBJ2-7, with the D gene too uncertain to name. The TCR was taken from a human donor in good health (CMV status not recorded). Some clones in this sample may be carry-over from other donors' samples. DNA sequence: TGTGCCAGCAGCACGGGCCTGCGGGAGCAGTACTTC. Translated, this gives CASSTGLREQYF.